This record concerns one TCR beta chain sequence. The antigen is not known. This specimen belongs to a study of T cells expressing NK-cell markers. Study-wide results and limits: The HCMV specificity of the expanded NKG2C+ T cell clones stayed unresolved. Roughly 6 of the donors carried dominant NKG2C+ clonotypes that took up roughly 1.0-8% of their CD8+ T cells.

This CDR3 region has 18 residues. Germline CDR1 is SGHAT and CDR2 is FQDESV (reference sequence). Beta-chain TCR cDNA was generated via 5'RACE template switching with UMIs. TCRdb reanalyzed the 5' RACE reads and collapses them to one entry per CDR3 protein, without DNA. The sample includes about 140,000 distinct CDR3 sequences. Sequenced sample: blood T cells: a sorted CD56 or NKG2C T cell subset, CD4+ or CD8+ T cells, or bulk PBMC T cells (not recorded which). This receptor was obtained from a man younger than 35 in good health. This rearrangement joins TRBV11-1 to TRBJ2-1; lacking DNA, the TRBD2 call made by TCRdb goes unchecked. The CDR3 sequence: CASSLAETSGATYNEQFF.